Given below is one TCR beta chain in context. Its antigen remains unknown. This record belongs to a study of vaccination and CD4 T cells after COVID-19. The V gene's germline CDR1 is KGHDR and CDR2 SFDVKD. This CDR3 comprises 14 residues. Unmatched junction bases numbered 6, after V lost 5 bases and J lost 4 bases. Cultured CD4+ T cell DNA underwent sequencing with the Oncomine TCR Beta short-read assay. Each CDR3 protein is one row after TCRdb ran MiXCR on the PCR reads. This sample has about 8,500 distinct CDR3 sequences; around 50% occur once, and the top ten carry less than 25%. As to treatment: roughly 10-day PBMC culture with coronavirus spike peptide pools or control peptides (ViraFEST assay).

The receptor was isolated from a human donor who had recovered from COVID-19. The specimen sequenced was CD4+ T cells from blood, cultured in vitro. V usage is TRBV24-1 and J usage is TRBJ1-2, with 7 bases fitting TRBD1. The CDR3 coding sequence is TGTGCCACCAGTGCGGTAGGGGACAGCTATGGCTACACCTTC. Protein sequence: CATSAVGDSYGYTF.